Each of the 29 T cell receptor beta chains below was sequenced from the same sample in a study of blood T cell repertoires in COVID-19. Profiled with immunoSEQ multiplex PCR; TCRdb holds only in-frame clones, not every one. The sample has around 77,000 clones; about 88% are singletons. Material: peripheral blood. The source of these receptors is an elderly woman with active or convalescent COVID-19.

The J gene is TRBJ2-1, the V gene TRBV12-3 or TRBV12-4; 8 positions agree with TRBD1. This CDR3 has 13 amino acids. V lost 6 bases, J lost 9 bases, and 7 bases stayed unmatched. The DNA for the CDR3 is TGTGCCAGCAGCCAGGACAGGGTGGGTGAGCAGTTCTTC. Translation: CASSQDRVGEQFF.

The chain recombines TRBV28 with TRBJ1-2, with D perhaps matching TRBD1 (6 bases). CDR1 MDHEN and CDR2 SYDVKM come from the germline V gene. Between the trimmed V and J ends, which lost 7 bases and 2 bases, there was a span of 8 bases. There are 12 residues in the CDR3. CDR3 region: CASTDRNYGYTF. In DNA form, the CDR3 reads TGTGCCAGCACCGACAGGAACTATGGCTACACCTTC.

The V and J genes are TRBV5-1 and TRBJ2-5, with 10 positions matching TRBD2. V was clipped by 9 bases and J by 5 bases; unmatched bases: 7. The CDR3 is made up of 13 amino acids. The germline gives CDR1 SGHRS, CDR2 YFSETQ. CDR3 nucleotide sequence: TGCGCCACAGCGGGGGGGCCAGGGGAGACCCAGTACTTC. It specifies CATAGGPGETQYF.

The V and J genes are TRBV25-1 and TRBJ2-3; TRBD2 agrees at 7 bases. V lost 1 base and J lost 9; bases outside the gene matches: 4. The germline V gene has CDR1 MGHDK and CDR2 SYGVNS. The CDR3 has 13 amino acids. The CDR3 sequence is CASSEFGGRTQYF. DNA for the CDR3: TGTGCCAGCAGTGAATTCGGGGGGAGGACGCAGTATTTT.

This chain's CDR3 is CASSSGKLGPTEAFF. CDR3 nucleotide sequence: TGTGCCAGCAGTTCAGGGAAACTGGGTCCCACTGAAGCTTTCTTT. The J gene is TRBJ1-1, the V gene TRBV6-2 or TRBV6-3, with TRBD1 as a possible D gene (5 bases). The germline V gene encodes CDR1 MNHEY and CDR2 SVGEGT. This CDR3 comprises 15 residues. V gave up 4 bases and J gave up 4 bases, with 16 bases separating them.

The chain is built from TRBV4-1 and TRBJ1-2, with 10 positions matching TRBD1. The CDR3 extends over 17 amino acids. Per the germline V gene, CDR1 is MGHRA and CDR2 is YSYEKL. Germline trimming cut 7 bases from V and 3 bases from J; bases unmatched to any gene: 14. As DNA, the CDR3 is TGCGCCAGCAACTCACCCCAGACAGGGGGCGATGACTATGGCTACACCTTC. This encodes CASNSPQTGGDDYGYTF.

This clone was counted only a few times. The CDR3 is CASTGTEKTEAFF. CDR3 nucleotides: TGTGCCAGTACCGGGACAGAAAAAACTGAAGCTTTCTTT. The gene calls are TRBV9 and TRBJ1-1; 7 bases map to TRBD1. V gave up 8 bases and J gave up 5 bases; unmatched junction bases: 9. Germline CDR1 and CDR2: SGDLS and YYNGEE. The CDR3 runs to 13 residues.

The chain carries TRBV6-5 and TRBJ1-2, with D unclear. The CDR3 covers 12 residues. The V end was cut by 6 bases, the J end by 4 bases, with 9 bases between. In germline, CDR1 is MNHEY, CDR2 SVGAGI. The CDR3: CASSSQLYGYTF. In nucleotides, the CDR3 is TGTGCCAGCAGCTCCCAACTCTATGGCTACACCTTC.

The CDR3 nucleotides read TGTGCCAGCAGTTACTCCGGACAGGGCTATGGCTACACCTTC. Amino acid sequence: CASSYSGQGYGYTF. The genes are TRBV6-5 and TRBJ1-2; 8 nucleotides agree with TRBD1. The CDR3 has 14 residues. Germline V gene lookup returns CDR1 MNHEY and CDR2 SVGAGI. Unmatched junction bases numbered 1, after V lost 0 bases and J lost 4 bases.

V gene TRBV24-1 combines with J gene TRBJ2-3, with D perhaps TRBD2 (6 bases). Germline loops: CDR1 KGHDR, CDR2 SFDVKD. The CDR3 has 14 amino acids. Between the trimmed V and J ends, which lost 5 bases and 1 base, there was a span of 9 bases. In nucleotides, the CDR3 is TGTGCCACCAGTGCGGGGGTGGGCACAGATACGCAGTATTTT. Residues: CATSAGVGTDTQYF.

This chain joins TRBV5-6 and TRBJ1-4, with 9 bases identical to TRBD1. V trimming: 2 bases; J trimming: 5 bases; junction bases outside the gene matches: 7. CDR1 and CDR2 (germline): SGHDT, YYEEEE. The CDR3 sequence is 16 residues long. CDR3 amino acids: CASSLMETGGNEKLFF. In nucleotides, the CDR3 is TGTGCCAGCAGCTTAATGGAGACAGGGGGAAATGAAAAACTGTTTTTT.

This sequence joins TRBV7-8 and TRBJ1-2; D is uncertain. Germline values: CDR1 SGHVS, CDR2 FQNEAQ. Trimming took 5 bases from V and 4 from J, leaving 8 bases between them. The CDR3 consists of 12 residues. The CDR3: CASSLQSYGYTF. Written as DNA, the CDR3 is TGTGCCAGCAGCCTACAGTCCTATGGCTACACCTTC.

This clone was counted a single time. The chain combines TRBV9 with TRBJ2-7, with TRBD1 matching over 7 bases. Looked up from germline, CDR1 is SGDLS and CDR2 is YYNGEE. Trimming took 3 bases from V and 5 from J; bases not matched to a gene: 8. The CDR3 consists of 14 residues. Written as DNA, the CDR3 is TGTGCCAGCAGCGCACAGGGGAGCTTGGACGAGCAGTACTTC. It translates to CASSAQGSLDEQYF.

V is TRBV28 and J is TRBJ2-5; 13 bases align to TRBD2. The CDR3 has 14 residues. Germline V gene sequence: CDR1 MDHEN, CDR2 SYDVKM. V was pared by 6 bases and J by 5 bases, with 3 bases of the junction left unmatched. In DNA form, the CDR3 reads TGTGCCAGCAGCCCGGGACTAGCGGGGGAGACCCAGTACTTC. Its translation: CASSPGLAGETQYF.

The V and J genes are TRBV7-9 and TRBJ2-3; D call uncertain. This CDR3 has 12 amino acids. Germline-derived CDR1 and CDR2 are SEHNR and FQNEAQ (reference sequence). The V and J ends lost 4 bases and 14 bases respectively, with 16 bases between them. The CDR3 bases are TGTGCCAGCAGCTACGGGTCGAGTTGGAGGTATTTT. Amino acid sequence: CASSYGSSWRYF.

The J gene is TRBJ1-2, the V gene TRBV18; 7 bases match TRBD1. CDR3 length equals 14 residues. Trimming took 2 bases from V and 7 from J; bases not matched to a gene: 7. Germline-derived CDR1 and CDR2 are KGHSH and LQKENI. For the CDR3, the DNA is TGTGCCAGCTCACCAGACGACAGGGTACCTGGCTACACCTTC. The encoded protein is CASSPDDRVPGYTF.

The count of this clone is one. The V gene is TRBV6-4, the J gene TRBJ2-7; TRBD2 is a possible D gene (6 bases). V was trimmed by 4 bases and J by 5 bases, leaving 12 bases between them. This CDR3 contains 13 residues. CDR1 and CDR2 (germline): MRHNA, SNTAGT. In DNA form, the CDR3 reads TGTGCCAGCAGTGTAGAGGAGGGCCACGAGCAGTACTTC. It translates to CASSVEEGHEQYF.

This clone was seen a single time. This chain joins TRBV18 and TRBJ2-1, with D maybe TRBD1 (6 bases). V shed 3 bases and J shed 5 bases, with 8 bases lying between them. In germline, CDR1 is KGHSH, CDR2 LQKENI. This CDR3 spans 13 amino acids. CDR3 sequence: CASSPRQDNEQFF. The DNA for the CDR3 is TGTGCCAGCTCACCTCGACAGGACAATGAGCAGTTCTTC.

The chain couples TRBV7-2 to TRBJ2-5; 11 nucleotides agree with TRBD2. V lost 3 bases and J lost 2; bases outside the gene matches: 11. The CDR3 sequence is 18 residues long. CDR1 is SGHTA, CDR2 FQGNSA, per germline. The CDR3 bases are TGTGCCAGCAGCTTGGGGCTAGCGGGGGGAAGGCGGCAAGAGACCCAGTACTTC. Amino acid sequence: CASSLGLAGGRRQETQYF.

The V and J genes are TRBV27 and TRBJ1-3; D uncertain. The germline V gene encodes CDR1 MNHEY and CDR2 SMNVEV (reference sequence). This CDR3 comprises 16 residues. V lost 5 bases to trimming and J lost 1 base, with 15 bases between them. The DNA for the CDR3 is TGTGCCAGCAGTCCCCAAGGGAGGTTGTCTGGAAACACCATATATTTT. Its translation: CASSPQGRLSGNTIYF.

This chain uses TRBV27 with TRBJ1-5; maybe TRBD1 (6 bases). The CDR3 loop spans 17 amino acids. CDR1 MNHEY and CDR2 SMNVEV come from the germline V gene (reference sequence). The germline V and J ends were trimmed by 5 bases and 10 bases, with 27 bases remaining between them. The CDR3 coding sequence is TGTGCCAGCAGTCCAGGGGTCAGATCCGGGGCCCTTCAACCCCAGCATTTT. This codes for CASSPGVRSGALQPQHF.

This clone was seen a few times. The chain recombines TRBV5-6 with TRBJ1-1, with 8 bases identical to TRBD1. V lost 0 bases and J lost 2; bases outside the gene matches: 3. The length of the CDR3 is 15 residues. Germline values: CDR1 SGHDT, CDR2 YYEEEE. DNA for the CDR3: TGTGCCAGCAGCTTGGTAGGACAGGGAAACACTGAAGCTTTCTTT. Its translation is CASSLVGQGNTEAFF.

This chain uses TRBV19 with TRBJ1-2; TRBD1 is a possible D gene (5 bases). V lost 3 bases and J 2 bases, leaving 13 bases between the germline ends. Germline assignment: CDR1 LNHDA and CDR2 SQIVND (reference sequence). This CDR3 is 15 amino acids long. The CDR3: CASSMVPGINYGYTF. DNA of the CDR3: TGTGCCAGTAGTATGGTCCCAGGGATCAACTATGGCTACACCTTC. Based on the CDR3 plus reference TRBV19 and TRBJ1-2, the full variable domain is DGGITQSPKYLFRKEGQNVTLSCEQNLNHDAMYWYRQDPGQGLRLIYYSQIVNDFQKGDIAEGYSVSREKKESFPLTVTSAQKNPTAFYLCASSMVPGINYGYTFGSGTRLTVV.

The CDR3 DNA is TGTGCCAGTGGATCAGGGCTCTCCTACGAGCAGTACTTC. This codes for CASGSGLSYEQYF. V and J are TRBV19 and TRBJ2-7; TRBD1 is a possible D gene (5 bases). The CDR3 consists of 13 residues. Trimming took 8 bases from V and 0 from J, leaving 11 bases between them. Germline assignment: CDR1 LNHDA and CDR2 SQIVND (reference sequence).

This clone showed up just once. The J gene is TRBJ2-7, the V gene TRBV19, with 8 bases lining up with TRBD1. There are 14 residues in the CDR3. Germline V CDR1 and CDR2: LNHDA, SQIVND (reference sequence). The ends lost 7 bases at V and 1 base at J; junction bases unmatched: 6. The CDR3 here is CASNPGTGSYEQYF. Here the CDR3 DNA reads TGTGCCAGTAACCCCGGGACAGGTTCCTACGAGCAGTACTTC.

The CDR3 loop is CASSYVLANSPLHF. The DNA for the CDR3 is TGTGCCAGCAGTTACGTCTTAGCAAATTCACCCCTCCACTTT. This chain links TRBV6-5 with TRBJ1-6; D is uncertain. CDR1 MNHEY and CDR2 SVGAGI come from the germline V gene. The CDR3 sequence is 14 residues long. V gave up 2 bases and J gave up 7 bases, with 9 bases separating them.

The CDR3 loop is CASLRDSHSPLHF. CDR3 bases: TGTGCCAGCCTACGGGACAGCCATTCACCCCTCCACTTT. The chain recombines TRBV28 with TRBJ1-6; 7 bases are shared with TRBD1. With 8 bases clipped from V and 8 bases from J, the junction kept 6 bases outside the gene matches. Germline V gene data show CDR1 as MDHEN and CDR2 as SYDVKM. The CDR3 consists of 13 residues.

The chain combines TRBV12-3 or TRBV12-4 with TRBJ1-6; weak D call: TRBD1 (5 bases). The ends were cut back, 6 bases at V and 10 bases at J, with 10 bases in the middle. This CDR3 spans 12 amino acids. The CDR3 bases are TGTGCCAGCAGCTCCGGGGGGTCACCCCTCCACTTT. Its translation: CASSSGGSPLHF.

This chain links TRBV7-3 with TRBJ1-2; 7 bases fit TRBD1. Germline V gives CDR1 SGHTA, CDR2 FQGTGA. Trimming removed 3 bases from V and 7 bases from J; junction bases left unmatched: 5. The CDR3 runs 13 residues. The CDR3 is CASSFDREAGYTF. CDR3 bases: TGTGCCAGCAGCTTTGACAGGGAGGCTGGCTACACCTTC.